The 13 T cell receptor beta chains reported below all come from one sample, sequenced in a study of shared clonotypes between healthy human individuals (dated by TCRdb to about 2020). The library relied on the immunoSEQ multiplex PCR assay. TCRdb obtained this table from immuneACCESS and retained in-frame rearrangements with V and J assigned. These tables miss some clones; where compared with another copy, unresolved V genes account for less than half of the shortfall, and the remainder is unexplained. For this sample there are 600,000 to 750,000 clones; less than 80% appear just once. Around 2% of the sample is taken by the ten largest. The source material was memory CD4+ T cells sorted from blood. This specimen's cell subset or site label, interpreted: CD45RA-negative fraction. Source of these receptors: a woman in her 30s in good health.

The J gene is TRBJ2-2, the V gene TRBV7-3; D might be TRBD1 (5 bases). The CDR3 has 15 amino acids. CDR1 and CDR2 (germline): SGHTA, FQGTGA. The germline V and J ends were trimmed by 9 bases and 5 bases, with 19 bases remaining between them. The CDR3 reads CASERGHGGTGELFF. As DNA, the CDR3 is TGTGCCAGTGAAAGAGGACACGGTGGTACCGGGGAGCTGTTTTTT. The full variable domain, in which reference TRBV7-3 and TRBJ2-2 provide the parts outside the CDR3, is GAGVSQTPSNKVTEKGKYVELRCDPISGHTALYWYRQSLGQGPEFLIYFQGTGAADDSGLPNDRFFAVRPEGSVSTLKIQRTERGDSAVYLCASERGHGGTGELFFGEGSRLTVL.

The gene calls are TRBV10-2 and TRBJ2-5, with D tentatively TRBD2 (6 bases). CDR3 length: 14 residues. Germline V CDR1 and CDR2: WSHSY, SAAADI. V dropped 6 bases and J dropped 5 bases, with 16 bases sitting between them. The CDR3 here is CASRGEAVSETQYF. The DNA for the CDR3 is TGCGCCAGCAGAGGGGAGGCGGTCTCGGAGACCCAGTACTTC.

This chain joins TRBV4-2 and TRBJ1-2; D is uncertain. Germline CDR1 reads LGHNA; CDR2 reads YNFKEQ. This CDR3 is built from 14 residues. V was shortened by 5 bases and J by 13 bases, with 23 bases between the two germline ends. The chain's CDR3 is CASSLAGWPGSFTF. The CDR3 DNA reads as TGTGCCAGCAGCTTGGCCGGGTGGCCCGGTTCATTCACCTTC.

About this clone: Germline and junction disagree at one end, which may indicate a read error. The rearrangement uses TRBV6-5 and TRBJ1-2; 8 positions match TRBD1. The CDR3 totals 15 residues. Per the germline V gene, CDR1 is MNHEY and CDR2 is SVGAGI. In nucleotides, the CDR3 is TGTGCCAGTAGTTACCAAGGGACAGGCCGCTATGGCTACACCTTC. As protein: CASSYQGTGRYGYTF.

The rearrangement joins TRBV19 to TRBJ2-1; a possible D gene is TRBD2 (5 bases). V lost 1 base to trimming and J lost 6 bases, with 7 bases between them. The CDR3 runs to 13 residues. The germline gives CDR1 LNHDA, CDR2 SQIVND (reference sequence). The CDR3 DNA reads as TGTGCCAGTAGTATAGGGGCGGGCAATGAGCAGTTCTTC. This encodes CASSIGAGNEQFF.

The chain uses TRBV5-1 and TRBJ2-5; TRBD1 or TRBD2 may be the D gene (6 bases each). This CDR3 has 15 residues. The germline CDR1 and CDR2 sequences are SGHRS and YFSETQ. Trimming removed 1 base from V and 5 bases from J, with 15 bases in between. CDR3 residues: CASSLWGAREETQYF. For the CDR3, the DNA is TGCGCCAGCAGCTTGTGGGGGGCTAGGGAGGAGACCCAGTACTTC.

V usage is TRBV19 and J usage is TRBJ2-7, with D possibly called TRBD1 or TRBD2 (9 bases each). Trimming stripped 4 bases from V and 1 base from J, with 23 bases between. This CDR3 spans 18 amino acids. Germline V gene data show CDR1 as LNHDA and CDR2 as SQIVND (reference sequence). CDR3 in amino acids: CASSTGTGSTSGSYEQYF. The DNA for the CDR3 is TGTGCCAGTAGTACCGGGACAGGGTCGACTAGCGGTTCCTACGAGCAGTACTTC. The variable domain in full, completed from reference TRBV19 and TRBJ2-7, reads DGGITQSPKYLFRKEGQNVTLSCEQNLNHDAMYWYRQDPGQGLRLIYYSQIVNDFQKGDIAEGYSVSREKKESFPLTVTSAQKNPTAFYLCASSTGTGSTSGSYEQYFGPGTRLTVT.

This chain joins TRBV18 and TRBJ1-1; D is perhaps TRBD1 (6 bases). Germline values: CDR1 KGHSH, CDR2 LQKENI. The CDR3 is 14 amino acids. Trimming shortened V by 2 bases and J by 5 bases, and 12 bases separated the two germline ends. The CDR3 DNA sequence: TGTGCCAGCTCACCATTGGGGGGCGAGACTGAAGCTTTCTTT. Translation gives CASSPLGGETEAFF.

With regard to this clone: Because the CDR3 is missing its conserved closing phenylalanine or tryptophan, this is likely a read error. It is unclear where the CDR3 begins or ends on the DNA, so no DNA is shown, and the CDR3 is as TCRdb lists it. This chain uses TRBV28 with TRBJ2-7; no check of the table's D call, TRBD1, against the DNA was made. The CDR3 is 11 amino acids long, termini counted. Germline V gene lookup returns CDR1 MDHEN and CDR2 SYDVKM. This CDR3 is CASSSETGVWI.

The chain combines TRBV25-1 with TRBJ2-7; 7 nucleotides agree with TRBD1. V shed 6 bases and J 2 bases; nucleotides not matched to a gene: 7. CDR1 is MGHDK and CDR2 is SYGVNS in the germline V gene. The CDR3 spans 14 residues. The CDR3 bases are TGTGCCAGCAGCCTAGGGACAGAGACCTACGAGCAGTACTTC. Its protein product is CASSLGTETYEQYF.

The chain uses TRBV28 and TRBJ1-2; 11 bases fit TRBD1. V lost 5 bases to trimming and J lost 2 bases; unmatched junction nucleotides: 4. The CDR3 totals 15 residues. Germline CDR1 reads MDHEN; CDR2 reads SYDVKM. DNA of the CDR3: TGTGCCAGCAGTGGACAGGGGGCGCAGAACTATGGCTACACCTTC. It encodes CASSGQGAQNYGYTF.

This rearrangement joins TRBV11-2 to TRBJ2-2; TRBD2 matches at 7 bases. Germline V gene data show CDR1 as SGHAT and CDR2 as FQNNGV. J was trimmed by 0 bases and V by 5 bases; bases with no gene match: 6. The CDR3 sequence is 16 residues long. The CDR3 region is CASSLLADANTGELFF. As DNA, the CDR3 is TGTGCCAGCAGCCTTCTAGCGGACGCGAACACCGGGGAGCTGTTTTTT.

CDR3 DNA sequence: TGTGCCAGCAGCTTAACGGGACAGGCGGTTGAGCAGTTCTTC. It encodes CASSLTGQAVEQFF. The rearrangement joins TRBV7-3 to TRBJ2-1; 8 positions agree with TRBD1. From germline, CDR1 is SGHTA and CDR2 FQGTGA. J lost 9 bases, V lost 0 bases, and 4 bases had no gene match. The CDR3 is made up of 14 amino acids.